Following are 3 T cell receptor beta chains from one sample sequenced in a study of T cell changes during pregnancy in multiple sclerosis. Sequenced by immunoSEQ multiplex PCR; TCRdb stores in-frame clones only, minus some. The sample consists of around 75,000 clones, roughly 90% of them appearing once. The sample consisted of peripheral blood, taken in the first trimester of pregnancy. All receptors come from a female donor in good health, enrolled as a control in a pregnancy study.

In this sample, this clone turned up a few times. The chain links TRBV19 to TRBJ1-2; tentative D call: TRBD1 (5 bases). CDR1 and CDR2 (germline): LNHDA, SQIVND (reference sequence). This CDR3 is 12 amino acids long. V lost 6 bases and J 7 bases, leaving 12 bases between the germline ends. In nucleotides, the CDR3 is TGTGCCAGTAGCCTCAGGGAGGGTGGCTACACCTTC. Residues: CASSLREGGYTF.

The V call is TRBV15, the J call TRBJ2-1; D may be TRBD1 (6 bases). The CDR3 is made up of 12 amino acids. CDR1 and CDR2 from the germline V gene are LNHNV and YYDKDF (reference sequence). V was trimmed by 5 bases and J by 6 bases, leaving 8 bases between them. The CDR3 protein is CATSWDINEQFF. CDR3 DNA: TGTGCCACCAGCTGGGACATCAATGAGCAGTTCTTC.

This clone was observed a handful of times. The chain couples TRBV5-4 to TRBJ2-1; 13 nucleotides agree with TRBD2. CDR1 and CDR2 from the germline V gene are SGHNT and YYREEE (reference sequence). V was clipped by 1 base and J by 7 bases; unmatched bases: 5. The CDR3 loop spans 16 amino acids. DNA for the CDR3: TGTGCCAGCAGCTTGACTAGCGGGGGGGTTTGGAATGAGCAGTTCTTC. This translates into CASSLTSGGVWNEQFF.